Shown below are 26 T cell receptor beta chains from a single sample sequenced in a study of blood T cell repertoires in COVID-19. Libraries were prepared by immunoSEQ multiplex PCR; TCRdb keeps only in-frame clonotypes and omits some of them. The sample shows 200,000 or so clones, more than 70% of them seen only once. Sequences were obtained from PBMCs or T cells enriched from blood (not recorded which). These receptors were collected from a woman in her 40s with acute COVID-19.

CDR3 DNA sequence: TGTGCCAGCAGCTTAAGGGGAGGGGATCAGCCCCAGCATTTT. Protein product: CASSLRGGDQPQHF. The V and J genes are TRBV7-2 and TRBJ1-5; D may be TRBD1 (5 bases). The CDR3 spans 14 residues. The V gene lost 2 bases and the J gene lost 5 bases, with 10 bases spanning the gap. From germline, CDR1 is SGHTA and CDR2 FQGNSA.

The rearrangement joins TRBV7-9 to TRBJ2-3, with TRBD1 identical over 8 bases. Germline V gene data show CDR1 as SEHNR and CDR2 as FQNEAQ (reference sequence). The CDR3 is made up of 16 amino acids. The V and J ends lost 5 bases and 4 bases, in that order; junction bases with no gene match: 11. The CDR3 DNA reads TGTGCCAGCAGCCCAGGGGGCCTTAGTATGGCAGATACGCAGTATTTT. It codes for CASSPGGLSMADTQYF. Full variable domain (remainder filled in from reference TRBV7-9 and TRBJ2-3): DTGVSQNPRHKITKRGQNVTFRCDPISEHNRLYWYRQTLGQGPEFLTYFQNEAQLEKSRLLSDRFSAERPKGSFSTLEIQRTEQGDSAMYLCASSPGGLSMADTQYFGPGTRLTVL.

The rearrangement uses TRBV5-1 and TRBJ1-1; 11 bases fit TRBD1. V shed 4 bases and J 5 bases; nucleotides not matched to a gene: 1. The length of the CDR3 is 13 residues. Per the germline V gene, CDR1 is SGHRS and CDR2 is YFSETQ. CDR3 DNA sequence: TGCGCCAGCAGCAGGGACAGGGGGACTGAAGCTTTCTTT. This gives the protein CASSRDRGTEAFF.

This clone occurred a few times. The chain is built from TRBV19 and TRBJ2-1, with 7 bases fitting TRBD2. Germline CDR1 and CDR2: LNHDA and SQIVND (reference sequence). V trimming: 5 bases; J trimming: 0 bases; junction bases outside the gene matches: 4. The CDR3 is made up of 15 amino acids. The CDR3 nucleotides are TGTGCCAGTAGTCAGAGCGGGATCTCCTACAATGAGCAGTTCTTC. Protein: CASSQSGISYNEQFF.

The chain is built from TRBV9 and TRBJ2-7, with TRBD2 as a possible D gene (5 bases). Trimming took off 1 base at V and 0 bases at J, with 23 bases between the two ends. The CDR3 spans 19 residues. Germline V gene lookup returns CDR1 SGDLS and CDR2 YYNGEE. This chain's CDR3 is CASSVLRQWMMGSSYEQYV. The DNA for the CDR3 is TGTGCCAGCAGCGTATTGAGGCAGTGGATGATGGGGAGCTCCTACGAGCAGTACGTC.

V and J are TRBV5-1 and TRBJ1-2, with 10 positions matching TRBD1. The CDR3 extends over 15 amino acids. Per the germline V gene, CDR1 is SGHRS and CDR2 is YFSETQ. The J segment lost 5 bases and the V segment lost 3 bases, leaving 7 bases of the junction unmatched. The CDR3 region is CASSSGQGGAYGYTF. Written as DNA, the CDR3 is TGCGCCAGCAGCTCCGGACAGGGGGGGGCTTATGGCTACACCTTC.

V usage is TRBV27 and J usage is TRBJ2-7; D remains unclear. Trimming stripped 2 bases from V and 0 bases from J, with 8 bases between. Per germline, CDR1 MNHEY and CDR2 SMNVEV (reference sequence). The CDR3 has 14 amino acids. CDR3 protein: CASSLGRGSYEQYF. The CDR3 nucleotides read TGTGCCAGCAGTTTAGGGCGTGGCTCCTACGAGCAGTACTTC.

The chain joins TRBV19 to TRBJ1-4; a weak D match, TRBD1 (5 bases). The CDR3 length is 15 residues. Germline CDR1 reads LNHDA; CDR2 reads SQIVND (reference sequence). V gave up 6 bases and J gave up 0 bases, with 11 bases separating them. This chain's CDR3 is CASRQDRSTNEKLFF. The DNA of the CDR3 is TGTGCCAGTAGGCAAGACAGATCAACTAATGAAAAACTGTTTTTT.

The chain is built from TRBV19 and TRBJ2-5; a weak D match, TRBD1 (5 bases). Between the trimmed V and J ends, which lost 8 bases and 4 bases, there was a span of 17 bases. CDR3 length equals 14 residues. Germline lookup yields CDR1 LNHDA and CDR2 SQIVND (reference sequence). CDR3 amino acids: CASGVDSVGETQYF. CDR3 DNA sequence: TGTGCCAGTGGGGTCGACAGTGTGGGAGAGACCCAGTACTTC. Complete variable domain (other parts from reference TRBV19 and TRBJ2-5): DGGITQSPKYLFRKEGQNVTLSCEQNLNHDAMYWYRQDPGQGLRLIYYSQIVNDFQKGDIAEGYSVSREKKESFPLTVTSAQKNPTAFYLCASGVDSVGETQYFGPGTRLLVL.

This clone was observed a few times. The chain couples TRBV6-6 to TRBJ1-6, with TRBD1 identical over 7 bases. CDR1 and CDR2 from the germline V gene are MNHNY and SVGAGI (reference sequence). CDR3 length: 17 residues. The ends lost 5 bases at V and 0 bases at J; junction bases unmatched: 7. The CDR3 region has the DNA TGTGCCAGCAGTCTAACAGGGGCAGGCTCCTATAATTCACCCCTCCACTTT. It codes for CASSLTGAGSYNSPLHF.

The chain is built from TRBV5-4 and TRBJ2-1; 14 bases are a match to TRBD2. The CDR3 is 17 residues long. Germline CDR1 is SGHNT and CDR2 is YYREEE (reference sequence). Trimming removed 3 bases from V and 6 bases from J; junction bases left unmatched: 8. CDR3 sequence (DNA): TGTGCCAGCAGCTCCGGGACTAGCGGGAGAGGTATCAATGAGCAGTTCTTC. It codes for CASSSGTSGRGINEQFF.

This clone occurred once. The DNA of the CDR3 is TGTGCAAGTCGCCCGAATACCAGACTAGCGGGGCAAGAGACCCAGTACTTC. As protein: CASRPNTRLAGQETQYF. J is TRBJ2-5 and V is TRBV12-2; the listed D gene, TRBD2, was not tested against the DNA. TRBV12-2 is labeled a pseudogene. The CDR3 length is 17 residues.

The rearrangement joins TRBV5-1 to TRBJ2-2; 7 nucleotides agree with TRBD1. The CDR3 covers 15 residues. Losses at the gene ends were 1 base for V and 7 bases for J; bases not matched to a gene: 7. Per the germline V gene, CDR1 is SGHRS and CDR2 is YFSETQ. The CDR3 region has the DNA TGCGCCAGCAGCTTGATGAGACAGGGCAGCGGGGAGCTGTTTTTT. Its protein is CASSLMRQGSGELFF.

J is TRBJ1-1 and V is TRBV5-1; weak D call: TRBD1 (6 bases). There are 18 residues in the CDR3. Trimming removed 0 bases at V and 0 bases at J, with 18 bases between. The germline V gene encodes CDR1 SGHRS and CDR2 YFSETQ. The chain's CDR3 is CASSLGYRVGAMNTEAFF. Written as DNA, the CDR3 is TGCGCCAGCAGCTTGGGGTACAGGGTGGGAGCTATGAACACTGAAGCTTTCTTT.

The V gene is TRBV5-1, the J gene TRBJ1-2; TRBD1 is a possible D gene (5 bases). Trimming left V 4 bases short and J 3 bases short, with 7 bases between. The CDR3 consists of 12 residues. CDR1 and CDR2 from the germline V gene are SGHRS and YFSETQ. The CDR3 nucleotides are TGCGCCAGCAGCATAGGGGACTATGGCTACACCTTC. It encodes CASSIGDYGYTF.

CDR3: CASSFRTGEAYGYTF. In nucleotides, the CDR3 is TGTGCCAGCAGTTTCCGGACAGGGGAGGCCTATGGCTACACCTTC. The chain carries TRBV27 and TRBJ1-2; 9 bases agree with TRBD1. CDR1 and CDR2 (germline): MNHEY, SMNVEV (reference sequence). Trimming removed 3 bases from V and 4 bases from J; junction bases left unmatched: 6. There are 15 residues in the CDR3.

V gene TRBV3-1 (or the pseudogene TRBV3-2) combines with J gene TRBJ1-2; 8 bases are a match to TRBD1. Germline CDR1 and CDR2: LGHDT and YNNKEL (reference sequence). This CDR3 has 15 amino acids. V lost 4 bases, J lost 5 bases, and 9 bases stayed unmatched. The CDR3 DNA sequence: TGTGCCAGCAGCCTGACCGGACAGGGCGCTTATGGCTACACCTTC. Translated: CASSLTGQGAYGYTF.

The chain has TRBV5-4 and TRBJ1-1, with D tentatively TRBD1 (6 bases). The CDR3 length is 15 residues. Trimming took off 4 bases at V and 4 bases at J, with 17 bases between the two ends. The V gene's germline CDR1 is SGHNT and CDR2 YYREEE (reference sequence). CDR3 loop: CASSPREGVSTEAFF. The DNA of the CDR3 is TGTGCCAGCAGCCCCAGGGAGGGGGTAAGCACTGAAGCTTTCTTT.

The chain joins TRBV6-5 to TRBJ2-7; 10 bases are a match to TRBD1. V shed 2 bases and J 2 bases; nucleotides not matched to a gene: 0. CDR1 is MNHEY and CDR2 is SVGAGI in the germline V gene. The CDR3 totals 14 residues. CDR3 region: CASSYGTGAYEQYF. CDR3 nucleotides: TGTGCCAGCAGTTACGGGACAGGGGCCTACGAGCAGTACTTC.

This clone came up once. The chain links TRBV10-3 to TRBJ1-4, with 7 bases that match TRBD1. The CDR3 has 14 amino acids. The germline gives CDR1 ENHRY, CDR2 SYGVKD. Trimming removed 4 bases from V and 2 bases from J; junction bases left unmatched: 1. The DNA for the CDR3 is TGTGCCATCAGTGCGGGACAGACTAATGAAAAACTGTTTTTT. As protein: CAISAGQTNEKLFF.

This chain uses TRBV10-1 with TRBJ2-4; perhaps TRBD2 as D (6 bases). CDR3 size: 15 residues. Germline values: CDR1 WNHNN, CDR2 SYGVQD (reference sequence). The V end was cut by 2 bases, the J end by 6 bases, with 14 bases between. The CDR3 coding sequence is TGCGCCAGCAGTGAGCAGGGACTGAGGGGAAACATTCAGTACTTC. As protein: CASSEQGLRGNIQYF.

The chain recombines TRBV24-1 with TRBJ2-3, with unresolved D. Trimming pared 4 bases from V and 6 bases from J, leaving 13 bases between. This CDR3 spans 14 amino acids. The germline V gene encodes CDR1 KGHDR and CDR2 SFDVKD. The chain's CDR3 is CATSDYGDWDTQYF. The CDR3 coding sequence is TGTGCCACCAGTGACTACGGAGATTGGGATACGCAGTATTTT.

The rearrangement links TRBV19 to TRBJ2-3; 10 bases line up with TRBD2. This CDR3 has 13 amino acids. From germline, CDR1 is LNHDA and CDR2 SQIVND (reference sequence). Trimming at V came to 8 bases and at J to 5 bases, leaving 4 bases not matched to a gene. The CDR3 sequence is CASRASGRDTQYF. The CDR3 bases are TGTGCCAGTCGGGCTAGCGGGAGAGATACGCAGTATTTT.

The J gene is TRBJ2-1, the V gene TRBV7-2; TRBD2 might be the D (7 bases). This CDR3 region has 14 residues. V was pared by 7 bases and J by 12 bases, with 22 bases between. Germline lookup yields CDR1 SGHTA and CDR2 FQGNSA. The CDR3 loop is CASTHPGGTVGQFF. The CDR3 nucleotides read TGTGCCAGCACCCACCCGGGGGGCACCGTTGGGCAGTTCTTC.

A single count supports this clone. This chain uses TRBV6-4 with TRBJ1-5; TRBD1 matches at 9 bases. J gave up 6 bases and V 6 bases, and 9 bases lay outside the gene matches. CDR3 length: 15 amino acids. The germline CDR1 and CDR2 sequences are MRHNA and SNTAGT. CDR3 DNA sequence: TGTGCCAGCAGAGGACAGGGGAGGGTGGGTCAGCCCCAGCATTTT. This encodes CASRGQGRVGQPQHF.

In nucleotides, the CDR3 is TGTGCCACCAGCAGAGATCTAGCGGGAGGTACAGATACGCAGTATTTT. Translation gives CATSRDLAGGTDTQYF. The gene calls are TRBV15 and TRBJ2-3; 11 bases align to TRBD2. With V trimmed by 0 bases and J by 3 bases, 2 bases remained unmatched. Germline V gives CDR1 LNHNV, CDR2 YYDKDF (reference sequence). The CDR3 runs to 16 residues.